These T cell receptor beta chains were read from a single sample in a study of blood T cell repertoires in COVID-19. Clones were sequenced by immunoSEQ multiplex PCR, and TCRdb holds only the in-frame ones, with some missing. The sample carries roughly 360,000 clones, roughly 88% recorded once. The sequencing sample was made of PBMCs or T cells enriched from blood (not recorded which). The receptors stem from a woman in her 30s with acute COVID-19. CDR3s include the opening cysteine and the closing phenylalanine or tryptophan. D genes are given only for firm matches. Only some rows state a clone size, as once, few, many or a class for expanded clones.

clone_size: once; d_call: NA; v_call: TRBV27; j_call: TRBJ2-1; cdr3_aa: CASSFFRGVQDEQFF; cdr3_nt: TGTGCCAGCAGTTTTTTCAGGGGCGTGCAGGATGAGCAGTTCTTC
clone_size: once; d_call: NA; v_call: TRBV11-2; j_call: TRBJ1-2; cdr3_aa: CASSPGGRGYTF; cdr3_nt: TGTGCCAGCAGCCCCGGCGGGAGAGGCTACACCTTC
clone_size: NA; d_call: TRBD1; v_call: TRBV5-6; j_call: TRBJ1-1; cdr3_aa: CASSSGQGVTFF; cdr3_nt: TGTGCCAGCAGCTCAGGACAGGGGGTGACTTTCTTT
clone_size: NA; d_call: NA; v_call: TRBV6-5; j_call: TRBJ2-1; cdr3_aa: CASSQLSNEQFF; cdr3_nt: TGTGCCAGCAGTCAGTTATCCAATGAGCAGTTCTTC
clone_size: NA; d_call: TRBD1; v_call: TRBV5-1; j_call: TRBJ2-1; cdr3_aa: CASSLGDRGQSEQFF; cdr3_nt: TGCGCCAGCAGCTTGGGAGACAGGGGGCAAAGTGAGCAGTTCTTC
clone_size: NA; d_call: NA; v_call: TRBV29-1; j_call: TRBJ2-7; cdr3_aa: CSGTEGYEQYF; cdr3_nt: TGCAGCGGTACGGAGGGCTACGAGCAGTACTTC
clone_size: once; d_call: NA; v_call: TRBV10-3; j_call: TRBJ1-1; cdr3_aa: CAISLQATNTEAFF; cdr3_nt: TGTGCCATCAGTTTGCAGGCTACGAACACTGAAGCTTTCTTT
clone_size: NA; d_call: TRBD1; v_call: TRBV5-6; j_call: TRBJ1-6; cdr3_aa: CASSARTGGNSPLHF; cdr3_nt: TGTGCCAGCAGCGCTCGGACAGGCGGAAATTCACCCCTCCACTTT
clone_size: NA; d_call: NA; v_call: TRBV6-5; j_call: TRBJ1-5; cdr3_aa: CASRGRDTDQPQHF; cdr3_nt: TGTGCCAGCAGGGGCCGGGACACCGATCAGCCCCAGCATTTT
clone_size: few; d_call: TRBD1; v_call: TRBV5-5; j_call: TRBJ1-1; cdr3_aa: CASSKIGTGGRGANTEAFF; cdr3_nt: TGTGCCAGCAGCAAGATCGGGACAGGGGGCCGGGGTGCGAACACTGAAGCTTTCTTT
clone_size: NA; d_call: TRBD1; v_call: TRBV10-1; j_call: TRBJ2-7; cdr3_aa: CASGDRVDEQYF; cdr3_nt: TGCGCCAGCGGGGACAGGGTTGACGAGCAGTACTTC
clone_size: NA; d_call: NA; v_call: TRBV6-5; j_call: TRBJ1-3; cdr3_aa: CASRDSGNTIYF; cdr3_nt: TGTGCCAGTCGGGACTCTGGAAACACCATATATTTT
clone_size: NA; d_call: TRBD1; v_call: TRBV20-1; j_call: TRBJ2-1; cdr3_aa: CSASSARQGYYNEQFF; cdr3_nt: TGCAGTGCTAGTTCCGCCAGACAGGGATATTACAATGAGCAGTTCTTC
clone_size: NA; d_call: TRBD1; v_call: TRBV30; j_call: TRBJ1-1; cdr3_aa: CAWSGTGVGTEAFF; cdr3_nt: TGTGCCTGGAGTGGAACAGGGGTGGGCACTGAAGCTTTCTTT